This T cell receptor (beta chain) was sequenced during a study of blood T cell repertoires in COVID-19. Study details: Samples taken during acute and convalescent COVID-19 were collected in the United States, Italy and Spain.

Germline CDR1 SGDLS, CDR2 YYNGEE. This CDR3 region has 13 residues. Trimming took 0 bases from V and 6 from J, leaving 7 bases between them. TCRdb's table, derived via immunoSEQ multiplex PCR, lists solely in-frame clones and lacks some. The sample consists of about 46,000 clones, approximately 83% of them appearing once. The genes are TRBV9 and TRBJ1-5; weak D call: TRBD1 (5 bases). The receptor was derived from a human donor in a cohort sampled during active COVID-19. The donor label of this sample is uncertain. Sequenced: peripheral blood. CDR3 loop: CASSVGGTQPQHF. CDR3 nucleotides: TGTGCCAGCAGCGTAGGGGGCACTCAGCCCCAGCATTTT.